This T cell receptor (beta chain) derives from a study of cytomegalovirus exposure and HLA in healthy donors. The PCR ran on 60 Vbeta and 13 Jbeta primers. Clones were sequenced by immunoSEQ multiplex PCR, and TCRdb holds only the in-frame ones, with some missing. The sample has around 150,000 clones, about 85% seen once. The CDR3 totals 15 residues. With 4 bases clipped from V and 4 bases from J, the junction kept 6 bases outside the gene matches. Germline V gene data show CDR1 as SGHAT and CDR2 as FQDESV (reference sequence). The specimen was PBMCs. The chain joins TRBV11-1 to TRBJ2-5; 10 nucleotides line up with TRBD1. The sequence was collected from a man between 18 and 35 years old in good health and CMV-seropositive. The CDR3 DNA is TGTGCCAGCAGCTGGGGACAGGGGACGGTAGAGACCCAGTACTTC. It codes for CASSWGQGTVETQYF.